This TCR beta chain was profiled in a study of cytomegalovirus exposure and HLA in healthy donors. Study details: The same platform as the approximately 660 first-cohort repertoires was used for the 95 to 150 validation repertoires, a later analysis reported.

The validation cohort, a group of over a hundred subjects, included the donors and was separate from the roughly 670-subject first cohort. Study results and caveats: Most sequenced TCRs were rare (though some public TCRs occurred in many donors). The study recorded 164 TCR beta chains that were cytomegalovirus-associated.

The V gene end was trimmed by 4 bases and the J gene end by 4 bases; junction bases not matched to a gene: 10. The CDR3 contains 16 residues. Germline V gene sequence: CDR1 SGHTA, CDR2 FQGNSA. Sequencing was performed with immunoSEQ multiplex PCR; in TCRdb, only in-frame clones are kept and a portion is missing. Of some 150,000 clones listed, 88% were seen once; the top ten hold about 7.9%. This clone appeared a few times. Its antigen is unknown. This clonotype originated in a woman aged 18-29 years in good health and CMV-seropositive. This rearrangement joins TRBV7-2 to TRBJ2-7; 10 bases agree with TRBD2. Material for sequencing was PBMCs. The CDR3 DNA is TGTGCCAGCAGCTATAGCGGGGGGCGGGTCCCATACGAGCAGTACTTC. This encodes CASSYSGGRVPYEQYF.